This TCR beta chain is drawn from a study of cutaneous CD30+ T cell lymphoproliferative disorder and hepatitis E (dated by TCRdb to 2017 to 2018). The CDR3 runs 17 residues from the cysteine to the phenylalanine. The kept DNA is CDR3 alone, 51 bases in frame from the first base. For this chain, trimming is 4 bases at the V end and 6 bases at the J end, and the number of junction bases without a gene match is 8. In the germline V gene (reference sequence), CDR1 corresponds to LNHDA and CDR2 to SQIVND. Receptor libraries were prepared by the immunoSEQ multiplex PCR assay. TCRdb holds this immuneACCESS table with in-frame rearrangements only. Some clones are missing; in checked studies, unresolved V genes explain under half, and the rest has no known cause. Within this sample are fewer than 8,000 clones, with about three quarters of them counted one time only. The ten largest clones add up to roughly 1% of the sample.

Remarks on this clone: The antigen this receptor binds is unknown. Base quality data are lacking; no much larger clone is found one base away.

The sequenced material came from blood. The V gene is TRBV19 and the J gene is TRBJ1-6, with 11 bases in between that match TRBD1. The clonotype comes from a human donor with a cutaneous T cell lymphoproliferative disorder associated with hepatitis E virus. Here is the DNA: TGTGCCAGTAGTACATTGGGACAGGGGGTGAGTAATTCACCCCTCCACTTT. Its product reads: CASSTLGQGVSNSPLHF.